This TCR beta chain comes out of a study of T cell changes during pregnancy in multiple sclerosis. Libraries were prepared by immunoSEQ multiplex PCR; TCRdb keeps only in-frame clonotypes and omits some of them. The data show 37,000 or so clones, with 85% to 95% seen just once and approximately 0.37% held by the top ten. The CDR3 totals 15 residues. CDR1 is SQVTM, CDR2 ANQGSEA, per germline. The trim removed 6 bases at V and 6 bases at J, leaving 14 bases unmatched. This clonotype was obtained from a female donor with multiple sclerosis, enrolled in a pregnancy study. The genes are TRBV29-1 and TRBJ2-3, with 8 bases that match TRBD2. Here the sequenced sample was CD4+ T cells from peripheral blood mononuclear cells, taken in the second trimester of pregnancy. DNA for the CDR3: TGCAGCGTCTTGACCCCGGGACTAGGTCGGGATACGCAGTATTTT. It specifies CSVLTPGLGRDTQYF.